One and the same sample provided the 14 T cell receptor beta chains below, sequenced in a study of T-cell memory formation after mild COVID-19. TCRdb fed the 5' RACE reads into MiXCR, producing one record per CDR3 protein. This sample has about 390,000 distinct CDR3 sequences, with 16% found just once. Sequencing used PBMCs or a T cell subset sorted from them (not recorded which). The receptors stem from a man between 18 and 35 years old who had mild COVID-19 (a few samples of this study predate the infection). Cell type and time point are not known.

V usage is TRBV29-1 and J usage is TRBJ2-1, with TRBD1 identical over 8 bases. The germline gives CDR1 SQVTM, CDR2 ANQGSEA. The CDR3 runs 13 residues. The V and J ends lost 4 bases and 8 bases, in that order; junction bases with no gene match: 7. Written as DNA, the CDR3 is TGCAGCGTTGGGGGCAGGGGGCTAGATGAGCAGTTCTTC. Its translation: CSVGGRGLDEQFF.

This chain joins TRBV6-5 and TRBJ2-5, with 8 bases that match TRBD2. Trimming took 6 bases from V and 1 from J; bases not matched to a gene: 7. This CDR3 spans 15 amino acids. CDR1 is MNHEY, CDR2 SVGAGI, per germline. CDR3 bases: TGTGCCAGCAGATTGTCCGGGACTAGCCAAGAGACCCAGTACTTC. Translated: CASRLSGTSQETQYF.

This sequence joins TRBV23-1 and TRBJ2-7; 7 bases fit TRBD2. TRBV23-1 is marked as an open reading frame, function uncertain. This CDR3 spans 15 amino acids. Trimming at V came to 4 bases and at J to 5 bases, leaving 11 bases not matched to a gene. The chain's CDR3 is CASSRTMGGPHEQYV. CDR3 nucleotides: TGCGCCAGCAGTCGAACCATGGGAGGGCCCCACGAGCAGTACGTC.

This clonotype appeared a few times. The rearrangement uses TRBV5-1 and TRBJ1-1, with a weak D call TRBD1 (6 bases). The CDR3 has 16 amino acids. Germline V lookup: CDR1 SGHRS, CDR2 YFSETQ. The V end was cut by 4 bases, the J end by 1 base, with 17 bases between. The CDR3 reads CASSTFPGASNTEAFF. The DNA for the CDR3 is TGCGCCAGCAGCACTTTCCCAGGGGCGTCGAACACTGAAGCTTTCTTT. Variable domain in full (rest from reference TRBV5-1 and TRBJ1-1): KAGVTQTPRYLIKTRGQQVTLSCSPISGHRSVSWYQQTPGQGLQFLFEYFSETQRNKGNFPGRFSGRQFSNSRSEMNVSTLELGDSALYLCASSTFPGASNTEAFFGQGTRLTVV.

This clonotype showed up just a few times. As DNA, the CDR3 is TGTGCCAGCACTTACAGACAGGGAGCGGCAGATACGCAGTATTTT. Translation: CASTYRQGAADTQYF. The V call is TRBV7-8, the J call TRBJ2-3; 7 nucleotides match TRBD1. V shed 7 bases, J shed 4 bases, and the junction held 11 bases outside the gene matches. The CDR3 length is 15 residues. Germline assignment: CDR1 SGHVS and CDR2 FQNEAQ.

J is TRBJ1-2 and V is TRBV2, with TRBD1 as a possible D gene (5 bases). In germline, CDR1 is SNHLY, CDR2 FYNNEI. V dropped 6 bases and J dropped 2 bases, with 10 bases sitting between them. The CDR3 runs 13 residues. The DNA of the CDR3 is TGTGCCAGCAGGGGGGAAGGGAACTATGGCTACACCTTC. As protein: CASRGEGNYGYTF.

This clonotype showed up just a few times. The CDR3 nucleotides are TGCGCCAGCAGCACCGGACAGGAGGGTTATGGCTACACCTTC. Its translation: CASSTGQEGYGYTF. This chain uses TRBV4-3 with TRBJ1-2, with TRBD1 identical over 7 bases. Germline V CDR1 and CDR2: LGHNA, YSLEER. The length of the CDR3 is 14 residues. V trimming: 5 bases; J trimming: 5 bases; junction bases outside the gene matches: 8.

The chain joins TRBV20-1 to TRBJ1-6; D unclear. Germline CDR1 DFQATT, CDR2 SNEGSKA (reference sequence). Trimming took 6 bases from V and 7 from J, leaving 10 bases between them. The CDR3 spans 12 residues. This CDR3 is CSASGQNSPLHF. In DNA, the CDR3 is TGCAGTGCCAGCGGGCAGAATTCACCCCTCCACTTT.

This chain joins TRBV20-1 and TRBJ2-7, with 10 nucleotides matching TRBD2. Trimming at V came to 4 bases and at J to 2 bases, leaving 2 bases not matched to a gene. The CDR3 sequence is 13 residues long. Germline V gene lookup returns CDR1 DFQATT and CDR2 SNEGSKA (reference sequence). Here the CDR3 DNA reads TGCAGTGCTATAGCGGGGGGAACCTACGAGCAGTACTTC. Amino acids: CSAIAGGTYEQYF.

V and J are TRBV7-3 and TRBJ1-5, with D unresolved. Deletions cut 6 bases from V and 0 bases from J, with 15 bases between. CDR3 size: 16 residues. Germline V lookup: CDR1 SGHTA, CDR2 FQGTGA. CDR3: CASRLGTLYSNQPQHF. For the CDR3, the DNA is TGTGCCAGCAGGCTTGGCACCTTGTATAGCAATCAGCCCCAGCATTTT. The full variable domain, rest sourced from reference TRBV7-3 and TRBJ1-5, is GAGVSQTPSNKVTEKGKYVELRCDPISGHTALYWYRQSLGQGPEFLIYFQGTGAADDSGLPNDRFFAVRPEGSVSTLKIQRTERGDSAVYLCASRLGTLYSNQPQHFGDGTRLSIL.

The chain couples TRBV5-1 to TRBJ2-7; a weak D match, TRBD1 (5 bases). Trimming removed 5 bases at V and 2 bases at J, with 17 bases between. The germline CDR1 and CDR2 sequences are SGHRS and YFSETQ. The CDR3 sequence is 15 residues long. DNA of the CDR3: TGCGCCAGCAGTATCCAGGGTCTTATCCCCTACGAGCAGTACTTC. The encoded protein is CASSIQGLIPYEQYF.

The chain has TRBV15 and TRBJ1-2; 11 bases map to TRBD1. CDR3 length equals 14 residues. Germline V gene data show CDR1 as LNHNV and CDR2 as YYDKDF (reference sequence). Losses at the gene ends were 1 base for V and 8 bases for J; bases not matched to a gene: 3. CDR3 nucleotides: TGTGCCACCAGCAGAGGGACAGGGGGCGAAGGCTACACCTTC. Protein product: CATSRGTGGEGYTF.

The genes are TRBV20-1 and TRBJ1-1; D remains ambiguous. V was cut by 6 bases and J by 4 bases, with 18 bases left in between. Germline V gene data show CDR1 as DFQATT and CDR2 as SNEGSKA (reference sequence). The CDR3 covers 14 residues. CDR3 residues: CSATDGRSITEAFF. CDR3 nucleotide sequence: TGCAGTGCCACCGATGGCAGGTCGATCACTGAAGCTTTCTTT.

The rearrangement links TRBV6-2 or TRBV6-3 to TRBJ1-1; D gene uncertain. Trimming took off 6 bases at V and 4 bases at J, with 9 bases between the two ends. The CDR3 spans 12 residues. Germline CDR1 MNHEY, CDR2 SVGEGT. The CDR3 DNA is TGTGCCAGCAGCCCTACCACCACTGAAGCTTTCTTT. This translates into CASSPTTTEAFF.